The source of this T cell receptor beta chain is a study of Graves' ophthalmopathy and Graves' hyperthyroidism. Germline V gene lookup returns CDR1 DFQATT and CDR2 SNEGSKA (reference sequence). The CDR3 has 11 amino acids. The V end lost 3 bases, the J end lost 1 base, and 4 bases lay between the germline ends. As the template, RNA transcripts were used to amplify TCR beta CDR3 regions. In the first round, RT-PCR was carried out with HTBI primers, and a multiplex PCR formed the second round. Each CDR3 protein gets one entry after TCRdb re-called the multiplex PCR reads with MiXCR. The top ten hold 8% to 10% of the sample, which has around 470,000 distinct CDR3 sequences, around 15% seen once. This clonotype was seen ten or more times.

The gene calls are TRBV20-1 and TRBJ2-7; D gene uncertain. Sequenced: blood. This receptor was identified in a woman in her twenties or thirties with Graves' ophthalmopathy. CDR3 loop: CSASRSYEQYF. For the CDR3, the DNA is TGCAGTGCTAGTCGGTCCTACGAGCAGTACTTC.